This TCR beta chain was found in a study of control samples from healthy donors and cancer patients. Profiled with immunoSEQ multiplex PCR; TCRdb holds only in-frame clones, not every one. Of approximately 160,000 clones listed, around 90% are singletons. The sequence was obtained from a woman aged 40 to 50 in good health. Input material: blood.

The CDR3 sequence: CASSQHKTVSETQYF. In nucleotides, the CDR3 is TGCGCCAGCAGCCAGCACAAGACCGTGTCAGAGACCCAGTACTTC. The chain carries TRBV5-1 and TRBJ2-5, with unresolved D. The V gene's germline CDR1 is SGHRS and CDR2 YFSETQ. Trimming stripped 4 bases from V and 4 bases from J, with 17 bases between. The CDR3 has 15 residues.